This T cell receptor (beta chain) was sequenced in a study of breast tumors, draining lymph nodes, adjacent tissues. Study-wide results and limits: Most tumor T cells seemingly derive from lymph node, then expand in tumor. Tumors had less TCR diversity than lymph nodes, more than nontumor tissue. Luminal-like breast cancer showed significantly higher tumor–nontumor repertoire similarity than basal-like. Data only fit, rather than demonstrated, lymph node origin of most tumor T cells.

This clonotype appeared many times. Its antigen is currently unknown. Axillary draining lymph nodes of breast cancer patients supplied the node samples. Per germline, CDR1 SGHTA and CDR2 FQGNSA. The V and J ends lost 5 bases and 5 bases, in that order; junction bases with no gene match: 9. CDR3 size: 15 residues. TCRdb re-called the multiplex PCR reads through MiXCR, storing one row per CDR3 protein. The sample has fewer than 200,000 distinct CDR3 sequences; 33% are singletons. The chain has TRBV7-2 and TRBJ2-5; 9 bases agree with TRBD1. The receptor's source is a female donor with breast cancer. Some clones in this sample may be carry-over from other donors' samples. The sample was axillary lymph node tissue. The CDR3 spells CASSLPGTGRETQYF. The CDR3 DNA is TGTGCCAGCAGCCTTCCGGGGACAGGGCGGGAGACCCAGTACTTC. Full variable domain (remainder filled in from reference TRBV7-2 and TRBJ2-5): GAGVSQSPSNKVTEKGKDVELRCDPISGHTALYWYRQSLGQGLEFLIYFQGNSAPDKSGLPSDRFSAERTGGSVSTLTIQRTQQEDSAVYLCASSLPGTGRETQYFGPGTRLLVL.